The clone carrying this T cell receptor (beta chain) came up once. This CDR3 contains 18 residues. Germline loops: CDR1 SNHLY, CDR2 FYNNEI. V dropped 4 bases and J dropped 1 base, with 20 bases sitting between them. This specimen belongs to a study of blood T cell repertoires in COVID-19. In the study overall: Material from acute and convalescent COVID-19 was sourced from the United States, Italy and Spain. From T cells, B-cell-depleted T cells, or PBMCs came the material, which was cDNA or gDNA.

Original handling: Nucleated cell number was recorded as an estimate derived from reference gene primer amplification. Data came from immunoSEQ multiplex PCR; TCRdb stores just in-frame clones and leaves some out. V and J calls and clone size are as listed in that table; D and trimming were resolved from the DNA. The sample holds 220,000 or so clones, 80% to 90% seen once. Which cohort a participant joined came from the clinical history participants gave. The V gene is TRBV2, the J gene TRBJ1-5, with a tentative D call TRBD1 (6 bases). This TCR was recovered from a woman between 18 and 30 years old in a cohort exposed to, infected with or recovered from COVID-19 (not recorded which). What was sequenced was PBMCs or T cells enriched from blood (not recorded which). This CDR3 reads CASSATLMGAVSNQPQHF. CDR3 DNA: TGTGCCAGCAGTGCCACCTTAATGGGGGCGGTGAGCAATCAGCCCCAGCATTTT.